These 18 T cell receptor beta chains came from one sample sequenced in a study of identifying expanded T cells in peripheral blood. The method was immunoSEQ multiplex PCR; TCRdb's version includes in-frame clones alone and lacks a portion of them. The table lists about 50,000 clones, about 80% of them singletons. Sequencing was carried out using blood. The receptors shown here come from a person between 18 and 75 years old in good health.

This clone was observed a few times. The chain couples TRBV5-6 to TRBJ2-5, with 14 nucleotides matching TRBD2. The CDR3 is made up of 18 amino acids. CDR1 is SGHDT, CDR2 YYEEEE, per germline. The V segment lost 3 bases and the J segment 7 bases; nucleotides outside the gene matches: 14. DNA for the CDR3: TGTGCCAGCAGCTCGGGACCCGGACTAGCGGGGGGCCGGGGGACCCAGTACTTC. This gives the protein CASSSGPGLAGGRGTQYF.

V gene TRBV2 combines with J gene TRBJ1-6; tentative D call: TRBD1 (6 bases). This CDR3 region has 15 residues. V was cut by 3 bases and J by 14 bases, with 20 bases left in between. The germline CDR1 and CDR2 sequences are SNHLY and FYNNEI. The CDR3 bases are TGTGCCAGCAGTGAGAGCGGGCAGGGGAGTAGGACCCTCCACTTT. This codes for CASSESGQGSRTLHF.

This sequence joins TRBV18 and TRBJ1-5; D unclear. The germline CDR1 and CDR2 sequences are KGHSH and LQKENI. The CDR3 totals 14 residues. V lost 1 base and J lost 1, with 5 bases in between. In DNA, the CDR3 is TGTGCCAGCTCACCACAGGGCAGCAATCAGCCCCAGCATTTT. It yields the protein CASSPQGSNQPQHF.

This chain links TRBV4-1 with TRBJ2-3; tentatively, D is TRBD2 (6 bases). The germline V and J ends were trimmed by 1 base and 1 base, with 12 bases remaining between them. The CDR3 covers 16 residues. Germline V CDR1 and CDR2: MGHRA, YSYEKL. CDR3 nucleotide sequence: TGCGCCAGCAGCCAAGGGGGACTCACACGCACAGATACGCAGTATTTT. This codes for CASSQGGLTRTDTQYF.

This chain links TRBV19 with TRBJ1-2; tentatively, D is TRBD1 (5 bases). Trimming cost V 5 bases and J 2 bases, with 12 bases left between them. The CDR3 consists of 14 residues. Germline V gene data show CDR1 as LNHDA and CDR2 as SQIVND (reference sequence). The CDR3 loop reads CASSREWGNYGYTF. Here the CDR3 DNA reads TGTGCCAGTAGTCGGGAGTGGGGGAACTATGGCTACACCTTC.

This clone was seen once. The chain carries TRBV11-3 and TRBJ2-1, with no clear D. Germline V gene lookup returns CDR1 SGHNT and CDR2 YENEEA. CDR3 length equals 14 residues. The V end lost 1 base, the J end lost 5 bases, and 9 bases lay between the germline ends. The CDR3, as DNA: TGTGCCAGCAGCTTAGCCCGGAATAACAATGAGCAGTTCTTC. Its protein is CASSLARNNNEQFF.

The J gene is TRBJ2-7, the V gene TRBV23-1; D is unresolved. TRBV23-1 is labeled an ORF, and its function is uncertain. The CDR3 has 16 residues. Trimming shortened V by 7 bases and J by 4 bases, and 23 bases separated the two germline ends. CDR3 coding DNA: TGCGCCAGCAATAAATCTCAGGTTTTTCCCTCTTACGAGCAGTACGTC. Protein: CASNKSQVFPSYEQYV.

The V and J genes are TRBV6-1 and TRBJ2-5; no clear D. The CDR3 is 12 amino acids. Germline V gene lookup returns CDR1 MNHNS and CDR2 SASEGT. The V end was cut by 7 bases, the J end by 5 bases, with 11 bases between. In DNA, the CDR3 is TGTGCCAGCACTAGAAGACGGGAGACCCAGTACTTC. Translation: CASTRRRETQYF.

This clone has more than one count but fewer than ten. The chain joins TRBV6-1 to TRBJ1-6; D ambiguous. The V gene's germline CDR1 is MNHNS and CDR2 SASEGT. V lost 5 bases and J 3 bases, leaving 8 bases between the germline ends. CDR3 size: 14 residues. The chain's CDR3 is CASSRSNYNSPLHF. The CDR3 nucleotides are TGTGCCAGCAGTAGAAGTAACTATAATTCACCCCTCCACTTT.

The chain couples TRBV29-1 to TRBJ2-5; D may be TRBD1 (5 bases). V was pared by 7 bases and J by 4 bases, with 16 bases between. The CDR3 consists of 13 residues. Germline V lookup: CDR1 SQVTM, CDR2 ANQGSEA. This CDR3 is CSAVQGRLETQYF. CDR3 in DNA: TGCAGCGCAGTCCAGGGCCGCCTAGAGACCCAGTACTTC.

The genes are TRBV29-1 and TRBJ1-1, with D maybe TRBD1 (6 bases). V dropped 5 bases and J dropped 2 bases, with 12 bases sitting between them. The CDR3 consists of 13 residues. CDR1 is SQVTM, CDR2 ANQGSEA, per germline. CDR3 bases: TGCAGCGTTCATAAGGGGGTAAACACTGAAGCTTTCTTT. Amino acids: CSVHKGVNTEAFF.

The V call is TRBV6-6, the J call TRBJ2-2; a possible D gene is TRBD1 (6 bases). The CDR3 extends over 16 amino acids. V lost 2 bases, J lost 4 bases, and 14 bases lay in between. Germline V gives CDR1 MNHNY, CDR2 SVGAGI (reference sequence). CDR3: CASSYVPGTSTGELFF. CDR3 bases: TGTGCCAGCAGTTACGTACCCGGGACAAGCACCGGGGAGCTGTTTTTT.

V and J are TRBV7-9 and TRBJ2-1, with D perhaps matching TRBD1 (6 bases). Germline CDR1 reads SEHNR; CDR2 reads FQNEAQ (reference sequence). V was clipped by 5 bases and J by 5 bases, with 7 bases between them. CDR3 length: 12 amino acids. The DNA of the CDR3 is TGTGCCAGCAGCCGGGACAACAATGAGCAGTTCTTC. Its protein is CASSRDNNEQFF.

The rearrangement joins TRBV6-1 to TRBJ2-7; D may match TRBD1 or TRBD2 (8 bases each). The V end lost 0 bases, the J end lost 0 bases, and 21 bases lay between the germline ends. Looked up from germline, CDR1 is MNHNS and CDR2 is SASEGT. CDR3 length equals 19 residues. CDR3 region: CASSEAWGGRTGSSYEQYF. CDR3 nucleotide sequence: TGTGCCAGCAGTGAAGCCTGGGGCGGGAGGACAGGGAGCTCCTACGAGCAGTACTTC.

This clone was detected only a few times. The gene calls are TRBV7-9 and TRBJ1-3, with D perhaps TRBD1 (5 bases). CDR3 length: 15 amino acids. In germline, CDR1 is SEHNR, CDR2 FQNEAQ (reference sequence). V lost 4 bases to trimming and J lost 0 bases, with 10 bases between them. The CDR3 region has the DNA TGTGCCAGCAGCTCCGGGACGAGCTCTGGAAACACCATATATTTT. Translating it yields CASSSGTSSGNTIYF.

This clone has a single count. The rearrangement links TRBV19 to TRBJ2-5; D not certain. Germline V CDR1 and CDR2: LNHDA, SQIVND (reference sequence). This CDR3 spans 13 amino acids. V was clipped by 3 bases and J by 1 base, with 6 bases between them. CDR3 sequence reads: CASSITVQETQYF. DNA of the CDR3: TGTGCCAGTAGTATTACAGTCCAAGAGACCCAGTACTTC.

The chain recombines TRBV6-5 with TRBJ1-2; D might be TRBD1 (5 bases). Germline CDR1 MNHEY, CDR2 SVGAGI. This CDR3 has 14 amino acids. The V end lost 1 base, the J end lost 3 bases, and 9 bases lay between the germline ends. The CDR3 loop reads CASSYLDSHYGYTF. The CDR3 nucleotides are TGTGCCAGCAGTTACTTAGACAGCCACTATGGCTACACCTTC.

With respect to this clone: A much larger clone differs from this one at a single base, so this may be a read error. V is TRBV6-1 and J is TRBJ1-2; 8 nucleotides match TRBD1. Germline loops: CDR1 MNHNS, CDR2 SASEGT. J lost 4 bases, V lost 2 bases, and 0 bases had no gene match. CDR3 length: 13 amino acids. The CDR3 sequence: CASSETGGYGYTF. For the CDR3, the DNA is TGTGCCAGCAGTGAAACAGGGGGCTATGGCTACACCTTC.